The source of this T cell receptor beta chain is a study of OX40 agonist ivuxolimab in advanced cancers. In its sample, this clone was seen once. V was clipped by 1 base and J by 4 bases, with 7 bases between them. Germline assignment: CDR1 SGHTA and CDR2 FQGTGA. The length of the CDR3 is 13 residues. Some clones are missing from TCRdb's copy, which holds only in-frame ones; the method was immunoSEQ multiplex PCR. The table lists roughly 120,000 clones, 85% to 95% of them singletons. The sequencing used CD4+ or CD8+ T cells sorted from blood, collected in a trial of the OX40 agonist ivuxolimab. This TCR was recovered from an adult with an advanced solid tumor such as melanoma, head and neck, liver or kidney cancer. The genes are TRBV7-3 and TRBJ1-2; maybe TRBD1 (5 bases). CDR3 nucleotides: TGTGCCAGCAGCTTAAGCGGGGGCTATGGCTACACCTTC. Amino acid sequence: CASSLSGGYGYTF.